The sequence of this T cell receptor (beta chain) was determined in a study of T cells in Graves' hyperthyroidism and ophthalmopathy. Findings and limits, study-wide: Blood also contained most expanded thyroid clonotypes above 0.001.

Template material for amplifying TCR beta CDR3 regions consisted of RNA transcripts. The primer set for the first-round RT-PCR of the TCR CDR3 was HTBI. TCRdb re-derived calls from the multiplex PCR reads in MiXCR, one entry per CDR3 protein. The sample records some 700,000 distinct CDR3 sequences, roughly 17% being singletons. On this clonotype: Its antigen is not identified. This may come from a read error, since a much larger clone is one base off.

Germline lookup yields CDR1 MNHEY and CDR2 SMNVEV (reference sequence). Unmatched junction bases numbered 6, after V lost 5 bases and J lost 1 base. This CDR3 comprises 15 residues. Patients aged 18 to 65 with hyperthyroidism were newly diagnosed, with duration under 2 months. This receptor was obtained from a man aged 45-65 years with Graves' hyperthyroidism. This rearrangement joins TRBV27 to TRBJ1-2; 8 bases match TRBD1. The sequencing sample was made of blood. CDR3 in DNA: TGTGCCAGCAGTCCCCACGGACAGGGTAACTATGGCTACACCTTC. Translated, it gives CASSPHGQGNYGYTF.